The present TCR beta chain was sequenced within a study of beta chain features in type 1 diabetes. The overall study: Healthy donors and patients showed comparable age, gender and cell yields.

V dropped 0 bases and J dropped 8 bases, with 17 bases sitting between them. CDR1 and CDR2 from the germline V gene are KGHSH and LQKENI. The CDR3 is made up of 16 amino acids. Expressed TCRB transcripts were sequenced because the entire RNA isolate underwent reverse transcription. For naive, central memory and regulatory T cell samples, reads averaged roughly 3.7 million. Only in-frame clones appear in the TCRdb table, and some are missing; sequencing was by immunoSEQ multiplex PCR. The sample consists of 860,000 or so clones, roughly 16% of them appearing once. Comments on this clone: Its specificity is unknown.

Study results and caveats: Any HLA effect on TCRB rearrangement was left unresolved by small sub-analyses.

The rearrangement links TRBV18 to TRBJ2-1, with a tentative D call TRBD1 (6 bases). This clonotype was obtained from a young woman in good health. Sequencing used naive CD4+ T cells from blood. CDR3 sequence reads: CASSPPGARFRDEQFF. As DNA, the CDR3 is TGTGCCAGCTCACCACCGGGGGCTAGATTTCGGGATGAGCAGTTCTTC.